This TCR beta chain was observed in a study of CD8+ T cells in alopecia areata. Study findings and constraints: Scalp samples also yield sequences from resident alphabeta T cells of normal skin.

cDNA reverse transcribed from extracted RNA served as the sequencing template. Method: immunoSEQ multiplex PCR; TCRdb's copy keeps in-frame clones and lacks some. The sample records about 150,000 clones, 55% being singletons. On this clone: Antigen: not known.

Trimming removed 4 bases from V and 2 bases from J, with 11 bases in between. In germline, CDR1 is SEHNR, CDR2 FQNEAQ (reference sequence). The CDR3 runs 14 residues. Sorting of PBMCs yielded the CD4+ and CD8+ T cells. This chain connects TRBV7-9 to TRBJ1-2; the D gene is possibly TRBD1 (6 bases). The source is a human donor in good health. Sequenced sample: CD4+ T cells sorted from blood. The CDR3 coding sequence is TGTGCCAGCAGCTCCGGACAGACCAACTATGGCTACACCTTC. This codes for CASSSGQTNYGYTF. The variable domain in full, completed from reference TRBV7-9 and TRBJ1-2, reads DTGVSQNPRHKITKRGQNVTFRCDPISEHNRLYWYRQTLGQGPEFLTYFQNEAQLEKSRLLSDRFSAERPKGSFSTLEIQRTEQGDSAMYLCASSSGQTNYGYTFGSGTRLTVV.